This T cell receptor (beta chain) is drawn from a study of blood T cell repertoires in COVID-19. Study context: Spain, Italy and the United States supplied samples that represented acute and convalescent COVID-19. T cells, B-cell-depleted T cells, or PBMCs supplied cDNA or gDNA.

TCRdb's copy holds only in-frame clones and misses some; the assay was immunoSEQ multiplex PCR. The profile shows roughly 120,000 clones, less than 85% of them singletons. CDR1 is SGHRS, CDR2 YFSETQ, per germline. The CDR3 sequence is 17 residues long. V was clipped by 0 bases and J by 0 bases, with 13 bases between them. The chain joins TRBV5-1 to TRBJ1-5, with D uncertain. The sequence was obtained from a human donor in a cohort sampled during active or convalescent COVID-19. Specimen: peripheral blood. The CDR3 coding sequence is TGCGCCAGCAGCTTGGGGGTGGGAGCTTATAGCAATCAGCCCCAGCATTTT. Its protein is CASSLGVGAYSNQPQHF.